This T cell receptor (beta chain) was recorded in a study of control samples from healthy donors and cancer patients. Assay: immunoSEQ multiplex PCR; the TCRdb copy retains only in-frame clones and omits some. Among fewer than 250,000 clones listed, about 89% were seen once. Per germline, CDR1 MNHNS and CDR2 SASEGT. The CDR3 has 15 residues. Trimming left V 2 bases short and J 3 bases short, with 13 bases between. This TCR was sampled from a young man in good health. The sequenced sample consisted of blood. The chain is built from TRBV6-1 and TRBJ1-2; D not certain. The DNA for the CDR3 is TGTGCCAGCAGTGAAAAGTGGCGGGGATACTATGGCTACACCTTC. It specifies CASSEKWRGYYGYTF.